The 2 T cell receptor beta chains listed next were all sequenced from one sample in a study of naive and memory T cell subsets. An oligonucleotide containing a UMI was ligated to the 3' end of TCR cDNA. Amplification of ligated cDNA took four PCR rounds with SP2 and nested alpha and beta constant primers. TCRdb itself ran the 5' RACE reads through MiXCR, one entry per CDR3 protein. The table lists some 60,000 distinct CDR3 sequences, more than 6% of them singletons, with about 19% in the top ten. These receptors all come from a female donor in good health.

Ten or more counts support this clonotype. V gene TRBV6-5 combines with J gene TRBJ1-6, with a possible D match to TRBD1 (6 bases). Trimming shortened V by 5 bases and J by 3 bases, and 23 bases separated the two germline ends. CDR3 length: 19 residues. Germline CDR1 MNHEY, CDR2 SVGAGI. This chain's CDR3 is CASSPSPVWTALYNSPLHF. The CDR3 DNA is TGTGCCAGCAGTCCCTCACCAGTTTGGACAGCGCTCTATAATTCACCCCTCCACTTT.

The chain joins TRBV11-1 to TRBJ2-1; D is possibly TRBD2 (6 bases). V was shortened by 2 bases and J by 5 bases, with 13 bases between the two germline ends. Germline CDR1 reads SGHAT; CDR2 reads FQDESV (reference sequence). The CDR3 sequence is 15 residues long. DNA of the CDR3: TGTGCCAGCAGCTTAATAAGTCGCGGGAACAATGAGCAGTTCTTC. Protein sequence: CASSLISRGNNEQFF.